A selection of T cell receptor beta chains follows, all from one sample in a study of T-cell memory formation after mild COVID-19. TCRdb re-called the 5' RACE reads with MiXCR, one entry per CDR3 protein. The table has 250,000 or so distinct CDR3 sequences, 15% to 20% seen once; the top ten hold about 23%. Sequencing was performed on PBMCs or a T cell subset sorted from them (not recorded which). The origin of the receptors is a man younger than 35 who had mild COVID-19 (a few samples of this study predate the infection). Cell type and time point are not known. Each CDR3 is given with its conserved first and last residue.

v_call,j_call,cdr3_aa
TRBV20-1,TRBJ1-1,CSPIRDRTNTEAFF
TRBV11-2,TRBJ2-3,CASSFTGADTQYF
TRBV5-1,TRBJ2-2,CASRFIQGVEGTGELFF
TRBV24-1,TRBJ2-2,CATQGWGDGELFF
TRBV6-5,TRBJ2-7,CASGRTADLYEQYF
TRBV4-3,TRBJ1-1,CASSQDPGQAEAFF
TRBV7-2,TRBJ1-6,CASRLTVVHNSPLHF
TRBV11-1,TRBJ1-1,CASSYRTGLGGNEAFF
TRBV19,TRBJ2-1,CASSPGVAGGDEQFF
TRBV28,TRBJ1-6,CASSPGTGAYNSPLHF
TRBV11-2,TRBJ2-2,CASSLPIDSTGELFF